The 20 T cell receptor beta chains listed next were all sequenced from one sample in a study of PD-1 blockade in mismatch repair-deficient tumors. TCRdb's copy holds only in-frame clones and misses some; the assay was immunoSEQ multiplex PCR. The sample consists of around 25,000 clones, about 83% of them appearing once. The source was peripheral blood, collected 12 weeks after starting pembrolizumab. The receptor set was obtained from an adult with mismatch repair-deficient cancer.

The chain employs TRBV19 and TRBJ2-6; a possible D gene is TRBD2 (6 bases). V was trimmed by 1 base and J by 3 bases, leaving 13 bases between them. Germline V CDR1 and CDR2: LNHDA, SQIVND (reference sequence). CDR3 length: 17 residues. In DNA form, the CDR3 reads TGTGCCAGTAGTATAGCGTTCATGGGAGGTGGGGCCAACGTCCTGACTTTC. It yields the protein CASSIAFMGGGANVLTF.

The chain has TRBV6-1 and TRBJ2-2, with 7 bases fitting TRBD2. V was clipped by 3 bases and J by 5 bases; unmatched bases: 6. CDR1 is MNHNS and CDR2 is SASEGT in the germline V gene. This CDR3 is built from 15 residues. CDR3 nucleotide sequence: TGTGCCAGCAGTGAGGGGACGGGAGGAACCGGGGAGCTGTTTTTT. Translated, it gives CASSEGTGGTGELFF.

The rearrangement links TRBV5-1 to TRBJ1-2; no firm D call. CDR3 length: 14 amino acids. From germline, CDR1 is SGHRS and CDR2 YFSETQ. The germline V and J ends were trimmed by 2 bases and 0 bases, with 8 bases remaining between them. CDR3: CASSFFASNYGYTF. CDR3 sequence (DNA): TGCGCCAGCAGCTTCTTCGCTTCTAACTATGGCTACACCTTC.

The chain links TRBV11-2 to TRBJ2-2; the D is unclear. Deletions cut 1 base from V and 1 base from J, with 4 bases between. CDR3 length: 14 amino acids. Per germline, CDR1 SGHAT and CDR2 FQNNGV. CDR3 protein: CASSLVVNTGELFF. The CDR3 DNA follows: TGTGCCAGCAGCTTAGTTGTGAACACCGGGGAGCTGTTTTTT.

The rearrangement joins TRBV7-2 to TRBJ2-5, with D perhaps TRBD2 (6 bases). Germline V gene lookup returns CDR1 SGHTA and CDR2 FQGNSA. Trimming took off 7 bases at V and 3 bases at J, with 15 bases between the two ends. CDR3 length: 14 residues. CDR3 sequence: CASTKAAGKETQYF. DNA for the CDR3: TGTGCCAGCACCAAAGCAGCGGGTAAAGAGACCCAGTACTTC.

In this sample, this clone is medium-sized. V usage is TRBV27 and J usage is TRBJ2-1, with TRBD2 matching over 8 bases. Germline V gene lookup returns CDR1 MNHEY and CDR2 SMNVEV (reference sequence). V dropped 6 bases and J dropped 5; count of bases not matched to a gene: 6. The CDR3 is made up of 14 amino acids. Here the CDR3 reads CASRVTSVNNEQFF. The DNA of the CDR3 is TGTGCCAGCAGAGTGACTAGCGTCAACAATGAGCAGTTCTTC.

The chain uses TRBV6-6 and TRBJ2-7; TRBD2 agrees at 8 bases. V dropped 2 bases and J dropped 0; count of bases not matched to a gene: 0. The CDR3 length is 14 residues. Germline CDR1 MNHNY, CDR2 SVGAGI (reference sequence). The CDR3 bases are TGTGCCAGCAGTTACGGGACTAGCTCCTACGAGCAGTACTTC. Protein: CASSYGTSSYEQYF.

This chain uses TRBV4-1 with TRBJ2-2; 11 bases line up with TRBD2. CDR1 and CDR2 (germline): MGHRA, YSYEKL. CDR3 length: 17 residues. Trimming removed 1 base from V and 4 bases from J; junction bases left unmatched: 5. In DNA form, the CDR3 reads TGCGCCAGCAGCCAAGGACTAGCGGGGTCGGTCACCGGGGAGCTGTTTTTT. Translation: CASSQGLAGSVTGELFF.

The rearrangement joins TRBV10-3 to TRBJ1-2, with D perhaps TRBD1 (5 bases). Germline CDR1 ENHRY, CDR2 SYGVKD. The CDR3 length is 14 residues. Trimming left V 7 bases short and J 0 bases short, with 12 bases between. The CDR3 here is CAINAGPSNYGYTF. CDR3 DNA sequence: TGTGCCATCAACGCAGGGCCCTCTAACTATGGCTACACCTTC.

This chain connects TRBV6-1 to TRBJ1-4; D is uncertain. Trimming cost V 3 bases and J 4 bases, with 18 bases left between them. Germline CDR1 reads MNHNS; CDR2 reads SASEGT. The CDR3 covers 17 residues. CDR3 coding DNA: TGTGCCAGCAGTGAGCTAGATGGACTCATTTTTAATGAAAAACTGTTTTTT. Amino acid sequence: CASSELDGLIFNEKLFF.

V gene TRBV11-3 combines with J gene TRBJ1-2; TRBD1 might be the D (5 bases). V was clipped by 0 bases and J by 2 bases, with 13 bases between them. This CDR3 has 16 amino acids. Germline CDR1 reads SGHNT; CDR2 reads YENEEA. In DNA form, the CDR3 reads TGTGCCAGCAGCTTAGAGGGACGCGGAGGGAACTATGGCTACACCTTC. Amino acid sequence: CASSLEGRGGNYGYTF.

This clone was seen only once. The chain joins TRBV4-2 to TRBJ2-1; TRBD2 might be the D (6 bases). This CDR3 contains 16 residues. V was cut by 1 base and J by 3 bases, with 13 bases left in between. Germline V lookup: CDR1 LGHNA, CDR2 YNFKEQ. The CDR3: CASSQGVLAIYNEQFF. Written as DNA, the CDR3 is TGTGCCAGCAGCCAAGGTGTACTAGCAATCTACAATGAGCAGTTCTTC.

The chain is built from TRBV2 and TRBJ1-5; D is unclear. V was shortened by 8 bases and J by 7 bases, with 18 bases between the two germline ends. The germline V gene encodes CDR1 SNHLY and CDR2 FYNNEI. The CDR3 covers 14 residues. CDR3: CASGRDTREQPQHF. The CDR3 DNA sequence: TGTGCCAGCGGGCGAGACACCCGGGAGCAGCCCCAGCATTTT. Variable domain in full (rest from reference TRBV2 and TRBJ1-5): EPEVTQTPSHQVTQMGQEVILRCVPISNHLYFYWYRQILGQKVEFLVSFYNNEISEKSEIFDDQFSVERPDGSNFTLKIRSTKLEDSAMYFCASGRDTREQPQHFGDGTRLSIL.

V gene TRBV5-1 combines with J gene TRBJ2-2, with a weak D call TRBD1 (5 bases). V shed 0 bases and J shed 6 bases, with 9 bases lying between them. This CDR3 spans 14 amino acids. CDR1 SGHRS and CDR2 YFSETQ come from the germline V gene. This chain's CDR3 is CASSLVGASGELFF. CDR3 DNA: TGCGCCAGCAGCTTGGTTGGGGCGTCCGGGGAGCTGTTTTTT.

The chain joins TRBV27 to TRBJ2-1; either TRBD1 or TRBD2 may supply D (5 bases each). The CDR3 is made up of 16 amino acids. The V and J ends lost 4 bases and 4 bases respectively, with 17 bases between them. The germline gives CDR1 MNHEY, CDR2 SMNVEV (reference sequence). The CDR3 bases are TGTGCCAGCAGTTCTCACCGGGACCGGCGGTACAATGAGCAGTTCTTC. Translation gives CASSSHRDRRYNEQFF.

V gene TRBV6-1 combines with J gene TRBJ2-6; TRBD2 matches 9 bases. In germline, CDR1 is MNHNS, CDR2 SASEGT. The V and J ends lost 4 bases and 0 bases, in that order; junction bases with no gene match: 7. This CDR3 comprises 18 residues. CDR3 loop: CASSGLSGRSSGANVLTF. The CDR3 nucleotides are TGTGCCAGCAGTGGTCTTAGCGGGAGAAGCTCTGGGGCCAACGTCCTGACTTTC.

This clone is judged medium-sized. The gene calls are TRBV21-1 and TRBJ2-7; the table assigns TRBD2, which was not confirmed against the DNA. TRBV21-1 constitutes a pseudogene. The CDR3 sequence is 14 residues long. The CDR3 here is CASIGAGPSYEQYF. The CDR3 DNA reads TGTGCCAGCATCGGAGCGGGACCCTCCTACGAGCAGTACTTC.

This clone was observed a handful of times. The J gene is TRBJ2-7, the V gene TRBV10-2; 10 bases match TRBD1. Germline V gene sequence: CDR1 WSHSY, CDR2 SAAADI. This CDR3 has 13 residues. V shed 6 bases, J shed 6 bases, and the junction held 5 bases outside the gene matches. CDR3 nucleotide sequence: TGCGCCAGCAGCGGGGACAGGGGTGGCGAGCAGTACTTC. Translating gives CASSGDRGGEQYF.

The rearrangement uses TRBV11-2 and TRBJ1-2; tentatively, D is TRBD1 (6 bases). V lost 4 bases and J 4 bases, leaving 10 bases between the germline ends. The CDR3 is 13 residues long. Germline V gene data show CDR1 as SGHAT and CDR2 as FQNNGV. The CDR3 reads CASSSGVGYGYTF. The CDR3 DNA reads TGTGCCAGCAGCTCAGGGGTGGGCTATGGCTACACCTTC.

This clone was observed a handful of times. The J gene is TRBJ1-2, the V gene TRBV19, with 7 positions matching TRBD1. Trimming removed 1 base from V and 2 bases from J; junction bases left unmatched: 1. This CDR3 has 14 amino acids. Germline-derived CDR1 and CDR2 are LNHDA and SQIVND (reference sequence). CDR3 region: CASSIATGNYGYTF. The CDR3 nucleotides are TGTGCCAGTAGTATAGCGACAGGGAACTATGGCTACACCTTC.